This TCR beta chain was found in a study of T-cell reconstitution after alpha-beta-depleted transplantation in children. The CDR3 loop spans 15 amino acids. Between the trimmed V and J ends, which lost 6 bases and 2 bases, there was a span of 16 bases. From germline, CDR1 is SEHNR and CDR2 FQNEAQ (reference sequence). General observations from the study: Diversity and T-cell counts at one year after transplant derived mostly from new T cells. Reportedly, alpha-beta T cells present about two months post-transplant originated from several hundred expanded clones of graft origin.

This clonotype was observed a few times. Its antigen is unknown. Unique molecular identifiers featured in how the TCRbeta library was prepared. TCRdb reprocessed the PCR reads via MiXCR and lists one record per CDR3 protein. Of hundreds of thousands of distinct CDR3 sequences detected, 13% appear once; the ten largest clones hold approximately 2%. This clonotype originated in a male patient younger than 18 who had a stem cell transplant for acute myeloid leukemia, so the T cells may come from the graft donor. Specimen: PBMCs, mostly from graft donor cells, collected 360 days after TCRalphabeta/CD19-depleted stem cell transplant. The chain recombines TRBV7-9 with TRBJ2-5, with D possibly matching TRBD1 (6 bases). The CDR3 sequence is CASSRTTGPQETQYF. Written as DNA, the CDR3 is TGTGCCAGCAGTCGTACAACAGGGCCTCAAGAGACCCAGTACTTC.